These 30 T cell receptor beta chains were sequenced from one sample in a study of cytomegalovirus exposure and HLA in healthy donors. Use of 60 Vbeta and 13 Jbeta primers characterized the PCR. The method was immunoSEQ multiplex PCR; TCRdb's version includes in-frame clones alone and lacks a portion of them. Found here are 90,000 to 150,000 clones, 75% of them singletons; the top ten hold 2.5% to 3.5%. The specimen was PBMCs. Receptors were obtained from a woman aged 40 to 50 in good health and CMV-seropositive.

This clone was found a few times. The chain links TRBV9 to TRBJ1-3; TRBD1 is a possible D gene (6 bases). The ends were cut back, 0 bases at V and 0 bases at J, with 7 bases in the middle. The CDR3 covers 15 residues. Germline V lookup: CDR1 SGDLS, CDR2 YYNGEE. The CDR3 DNA reads as TGTGCCAGCAGCGTAGGACAGGTCTCTGGAAACACCATATATTTT. Translated: CASSVGQVSGNTIYF.

The rearrangement joins TRBV27 to TRBJ2-7; TRBD2 aligns across 9 bases. The length of the CDR3 is 13 residues. Trimming cost V 6 bases and J 2 bases; bases outside gene matches: 2. Germline V gene lookup returns CDR1 MNHEY and CDR2 SMNVEV (reference sequence). This chain's CDR3 is CASSRTSAYEQYF. DNA for the CDR3: TGTGCCAGCAGCAGGACTAGCGCCTACGAGCAGTACTTC.

V is TRBV5-1 and J is TRBJ1-4; 11 bases fit TRBD1. Germline CDR1 SGHRS, CDR2 YFSETQ. V was clipped by 2 bases and J by 8 bases; unmatched bases: 2. The CDR3 length is 14 residues. The CDR3 coding sequence is TGCGCCAGCAGCTTCCGGGACAGGGGGGAAAAACTGTTTTTT. Protein: CASSFRDRGEKLFF.

This clone has a handful of counts. J is TRBJ1-1 and V is TRBV6-5; TRBD1 matches at 7 bases. The ends lost 6 bases at V and 4 bases at J; junction bases unmatched: 11. Germline CDR1 is MNHEY and CDR2 is SVGAGI. This CDR3 spans 15 amino acids. The CDR3 sequence is CASREYRGGSTEAFF. The CDR3 coding sequence is TGTGCCAGCAGGGAGTACAGGGGCGGTTCCACTGAAGCTTTCTTT.

The V and J genes are TRBV6-5 and TRBJ2-7; 10 bases are a match to TRBD2. J lost 2 bases, V lost 0 bases, and 4 bases had no gene match. The CDR3 has 16 residues. CDR1 is MNHEY and CDR2 is SVGAGI in the germline V gene. The CDR3 is CASSYSRTSGPYEQYF. DNA of the CDR3: TGTGCCAGCAGTTACTCCCGGACTAGCGGTCCCTACGAGCAGTACTTC.

This chain joins TRBV7-3 and TRBJ2-3, with a possible D match to TRBD1 (5 bases). Germline V gives CDR1 SGHTA, CDR2 FQGTGA. The CDR3 loop spans 15 amino acids. Deletions cut 3 bases from V and 0 bases from J, with 10 bases between. Here the CDR3 DNA reads TGTGCCAGCAGCTTGGACATCACTAGCACAGATACGCAGTATTTT. Translated, it gives CASSLDITSTDTQYF.

This chain connects TRBV5-4 to TRBJ2-2, with D possibly TRBD1 on 5 matching bases. CDR3 length: 17 residues. Germline CDR1 reads SGHNT; CDR2 reads YYREEE (reference sequence). Trimming stripped 0 bases from V and 5 bases from J, with 17 bases between. CDR3 nucleotide sequence: TGTGCCAGCAGCTTGGATCCAGGGCGGCGTTATACCGGGGAGCTGTTTTTT. It codes for CASSLDPGRRYTGELFF.

The chain joins TRBV5-1 to TRBJ2-7; 9 bases agree with TRBD2. CDR1 is SGHRS, CDR2 YFSETQ, per germline. This CDR3 comprises 15 residues. Trimming took 2 bases from V and 1 from J; bases not matched to a gene: 4. CDR3 sequence: CASSFQAGGSYEQYF. The CDR3 region has the DNA TGCGCCAGCAGCTTTCAAGCGGGGGGATCCTACGAGCAGTACTTC.

CDR3 sequence: CASKLAGTTYNEQFF. For the CDR3, the DNA is TGTGCTAGTAAACTAGCGGGGACGACCTACAATGAGCAGTTCTTC. V is TRBV12-5 and J is TRBJ2-1, with TRBD2 matching 10 bases. The CDR3 has 15 amino acids. With V trimmed by 8 bases and J by 2 bases, 6 bases remained unmatched. Germline V gene lookup returns CDR1 LGHNT and CDR2 FRNRAP. Full variable domain (outside the CDR3, taken from reference TRBV12-5 and TRBJ2-1): DARVTQTPRHKVTEMGQEVTMRCQPILGHNTVFWYRQTMMQGLELLAYFRNRAPLDDSGMPKDRFSAEMPDATLATLKIQPSEPRDSAVYFCASKLAGTTYNEQFFGPGTRLTVL.

The V gene is TRBV19, the J gene TRBJ1-1, with a possible D match to TRBD1 (6 bases). Germline V CDR1 and CDR2: LNHDA, SQIVND (reference sequence). Trimming took off 3 bases at V and 0 bases at J, with 29 bases between the two ends. The CDR3 sequence is 21 residues long. The CDR3 DNA follows: TGTGCCAGTAGTATCAGGCGGCAGGGGCCCCGCCTGGCCCGTATGAACACTGAAGCTTTCTTT. This sequence encodes CASSIRRQGPRLARMNTEAFF.

This clone has only a few counts. The gene calls are TRBV7-9 and TRBJ1-1, with D possibly matching TRBD1 (6 bases). Trimming shortened V by 3 bases and J by 0 bases, and 8 bases separated the two germline ends. The germline V gene has CDR1 SEHNR and CDR2 FQNEAQ (reference sequence). This CDR3 has 14 residues. This CDR3 is CASSFQGMNTEAFF. The CDR3, as DNA: TGTGCCAGCAGCTTCCAGGGGATGAACACTGAAGCTTTCTTT.

The chain uses TRBV4-3 and TRBJ2-4; D possibly corresponds to TRBD2 (6 bases). With 6 bases removed from V and 8 bases from J, the gap between germline ends came to 17 bases. Germline V gene lookup returns CDR1 LGHNA and CDR2 YSLEER. CDR3 size: 14 residues. Here the CDR3 DNA reads TGCGCCAGCAGTGAAGGACTATTAAGGGACATTCAGTACTTC. It specifies CASSEGLLRDIQYF.

A few counts support this clone. The same CDR3 is also encoded by other DNA sequences in this sample. The gene calls are TRBV4-3 and TRBJ1-2; D uncertain. The CDR3 totals 14 residues. V was pared by 0 bases and J by 1 base, with 6 bases between. The germline gives CDR1 LGHNA, CDR2 YSLEER. The CDR3 DNA sequence: TGCGCCAGCAGCCAAGACCGCGGTAACTATGGCTACACCTTC. This translates into CASSQDRGNYGYTF.

This clone has a single count. This sequence joins TRBV5-1 and TRBJ2-5, with D perhaps TRBD1 (5 bases). Germline V gene lookup returns CDR1 SGHRS and CDR2 YFSETQ. V lost 4 bases to trimming and J lost 2 bases, with 12 bases between them. There are 14 residues in the CDR3. The CDR3 DNA reads TGCGCCAGCAGCCGGCTCGACAGACAAGAGACCCAGTACTTC. Encoded protein: CASSRLDRQETQYF.

This clone occurred a few times. This chain links TRBV28 with TRBJ1-1; D unresolved. The CDR3 consists of 13 residues. CDR1 and CDR2 from the germline V gene are MDHEN and SYDVKM. The V end was cut by 5 bases, the J end by 1 base, with 8 bases between. The CDR3 nucleotides are TGTGCCAGCAGTCCCAACAGGAACACTGAAGCTTTCTTT. This encodes CASSPNRNTEAFF.

This clone was seen just once. The chain combines TRBV6-1 with TRBJ2-7, with 8 bases fitting TRBD1. V lost 4 bases, J lost 1 base, and 9 bases stayed unmatched. Per germline, CDR1 MNHNS and CDR2 SASEGT. CDR3 length: 16 residues. The CDR3 DNA follows: TGTGCCAGCAGTGCCCTCCAGGGGGCCTTTTCCTACGAGCAGTACTTC. Amino acids: CASSALQGAFSYEQYF.

The chain carries TRBV30 and TRBJ1-1, with 9 bases aligning to TRBD1. Per the germline V gene, CDR1 is GTSNPN and CDR2 is SVGIG (reference sequence). This CDR3 is 13 amino acids long. The junction had 4 bases not matched to a gene; V was cut back by 5 bases and J by 3 bases. The CDR3, as DNA: TGTGCCTGGCAGACAGGGGGAGACACTGAAGCTTTCTTT. It yields the protein CAWQTGGDTEAFF.

In this sample, this clone turned up a few times. The CDR3 spells CASGGDGQLNQPQHF. The CDR3 bases are TGTGCCAGCGGGGGGGATGGACAGCTCAATCAGCCCCAGCATTTT. This chain uses TRBV19 with TRBJ1-5, with D perhaps matching TRBD1 (6 bases). This CDR3 has 15 residues. Between the trimmed V and J ends, which lost 9 bases and 3 bases, there was a span of 18 bases. CDR1 is LNHDA and CDR2 is SQIVND in the germline V gene (reference sequence).

This clone was found many times. The chain links TRBV28 to TRBJ2-1; TRBD2 agrees at 10 bases. Per germline, CDR1 MDHEN and CDR2 SYDVKM. The V segment lost 4 bases and the J segment 9 bases; nucleotides outside the gene matches: 9. This CDR3 has 15 amino acids. This CDR3 is CASSSSSGRTFEQFF. For the CDR3, the DNA is TGTGCCAGCAGTTCATCTAGCGGGAGAACTTTTGAGCAGTTCTTC.

The CDR3 here is CASSQHLAGISYEQYF. The CDR3, as DNA: TGCGCCAGCAGCCAACACCTAGCGGGGATCTCCTACGAGCAGTACTTC. The rearrangement joins TRBV4-3 to TRBJ2-7; 9 bases agree with TRBD2. Losses at the gene ends were 2 bases for V and 0 bases for J; bases not matched to a gene: 5. Germline-derived CDR1 and CDR2 are LGHNA and YSLEER. This CDR3 has 16 amino acids.

The J gene is TRBJ1-1, the V gene TRBV5-1; 7 nucleotides agree with TRBD1. This CDR3 has 21 residues. Germline CDR1 is SGHRS and CDR2 is YFSETQ. Losses at the gene ends were 4 bases for V and 9 bases for J; bases not matched to a gene: 33. This chain's CDR3 is CASSRILSSDRSMWRASKAFF. The CDR3 DNA is TGCGCCAGCAGCCGAATTTTGAGTTCGGACAGGTCGATGTGGAGGGCGAGTAAAGCTTTCTTT.

The table lists this clone with a few counts. This rearrangement joins TRBV6-5 to TRBJ2-5; TRBD2 aligns across 8 bases. The ends lost 3 bases at V and 4 bases at J; junction bases unmatched: 1. This CDR3 contains 13 residues. Germline-derived CDR1 and CDR2 are MNHEY and SVGAGI. CDR3 region: CASSYAGGETQYF. The CDR3 nucleotides are TGTGCCAGCAGTTATGCGGGGGGAGAGACCCAGTACTTC.

Only a few counts were recorded for this clone. This chain uses TRBV30 with TRBJ1-5; D perhaps matches TRBD1 (6 bases). Germline CDR1 reads GTSNPN; CDR2 reads SVGIG (reference sequence). Trimming took 5 bases from V and 7 from J, leaving 18 bases between them. There are 14 residues in the CDR3. The DNA of the CDR3 is TGTGCCTGGGGCGGACAGCCCCGAGGACAGCCCCAGCATTTT. Translation: CAWGGQPRGQPQHF. The complete variable domain, with remaining parts taken from reference TRBV30 and TRBJ1-5, reads SQTIHQWPATLVQPVGSPLSLECTVEGTSNPNLYWYRQAAGRGLQLLFYSVGIGQISSEVPQNLSASRPQDRQFILSSKKLLLSDSGFYLCAWGGQPRGQPQHFGDGTRLSIL.

This clone was seen more than once but under ten times. The J gene is TRBJ2-7, the V gene TRBV27, with a weak D call TRBD1 (5 bases). Trimming left V 3 bases short and J 4 bases short, with 13 bases between. The germline V gene has CDR1 MNHEY and CDR2 SMNVEV (reference sequence). CDR3 length: 14 amino acids. The CDR3 coding sequence is TGTGCCAGCAGTTTCTCGACAGACGGGTACGAGCAGTACTTC. Translated, it gives CASSFSTDGYEQYF.

This rearrangement joins TRBV5-1 to TRBJ2-1; TRBD2 matches 8 bases. The germline CDR1 and CDR2 sequences are SGHRS and YFSETQ. The CDR3 contains 17 residues. The V segment lost 1 base and the J segment 5 bases; nucleotides outside the gene matches: 11. The DNA for the CDR3 is TGCGCCAGCAGCTTGAGGGAGGAGCGGGAGACCCACAATGAGCAGTTCTTC. Amino acid sequence: CASSLREERETHNEQFF.

The rearrangement joins TRBV30 to TRBJ2-4; tentatively, D is TRBD1 (6 bases). Looked up from germline, CDR1 is GTSNPN and CDR2 is SVGIG (reference sequence). The CDR3 runs 12 residues. V dropped 2 bases and J dropped 7 bases, with 9 bases sitting between them. The CDR3 protein is CAWSPTGNIQYF. In nucleotides, the CDR3 is TGTGCCTGGAGTCCCACAGGGAACATTCAGTACTTC.

The V call is TRBV5-6, the J call TRBJ1-1; D gene uncertain. The ends were cut back, 3 bases at V and 0 bases at J, with 6 bases in the middle. In germline, CDR1 is SGHDT, CDR2 YYEEEE. CDR3 length: 13 residues. DNA of the CDR3: TGTGCCAGCAGCTATGACTTGAACACTGAAGCTTTCTTT. Amino acids: CASSYDLNTEAFF.

The chain couples TRBV27 to TRBJ2-3, with 7 bases aligning to TRBD2. J was trimmed by 4 bases and V by 5 bases; bases with no gene match: 9. The length of the CDR3 is 15 residues. The germline V gene encodes CDR1 MNHEY and CDR2 SMNVEV (reference sequence). This CDR3 is CASSLLGGSADTQYF. The CDR3 nucleotides are TGTGCCAGCAGTCTATTGGGGGGGAGCGCAGATACGCAGTATTTT.

The chain recombines TRBV7-6 with TRBJ1-6; 11 nucleotides line up with TRBD1. The CDR3 has 15 amino acids. Germline V gene data show CDR1 as SGHVS and CDR2 as FNYEAQ. V gave up 6 bases and J gave up 6 bases; unmatched junction bases: 4. CDR3 DNA: TGTGCCAGCAGTCCTGGGACAGGGGGTAATTCACCCCTCCACTTT. Translation gives CASSPGTGGNSPLHF.

V usage is TRBV29-1 and J usage is TRBJ2-6, with 7 bases that match TRBD1. The ends lost 4 bases at V and 0 bases at J; junction bases unmatched: 6. Germline CDR1 SQVTM, CDR2 ANQGSEA. The CDR3 runs to 16 residues. CDR3 residues: CSVAGTVFSGANVLTF. CDR3 DNA: TGCAGCGTTGCAGGGACAGTTTTCTCTGGGGCCAACGTCCTGACTTTC.